A selection of T cell receptor beta chains follows, all from one sample in a study of T cells in Graves' hyperthyroidism and ophthalmopathy. Each CDR3 protein gets one entry after TCRdb re-called the multiplex PCR reads with MiXCR. The sample has around 690,000 distinct CDR3 sequences, approximately 15% seen once. The source material was blood. Every receptor here comes from a man in his fifties or sixties with Graves' hyperthyroidism. Each CDR3 is given with its conserved first and last residue. Fields, in order: V gene, J gene, CDR3 protein.

>TRBV30|TRBJ2-5
CAWRRGGIQETQYF
>TRBV7-2|TRBJ2-7
CASSHRTGDEQYF
>TRBV20-1|TRBJ2-7
CSAWTGSSEQYF
>TRBV9|TRBJ2-7
CASSARSGTSYEQYF
>TRBV2|TRBJ2-2
CASTQGGGISGELFF
>TRBV6-1|TRBJ1-1
CASSEGDGRGRAFF
>TRBV12-3/TRBV12-4|TRBJ1-2
CASSLVGGQNGYTF
>TRBV7-3|TRBJ1-1
CASSQGRDSEAFF
>TRBV28|TRBJ1-3
CASSLFRGPGNTIYF
>TRBV6-1|TRBJ2-3
CATLGQGTDTQYF
>TRBV30|TRBJ1-2
CATTTRGYTF
>TRBV28|TRBJ2-7
CASSFRGSLYEQYF
>TRBV6-5|TRBJ1-2
CASSYTVEYGYTF
>TRBV3-1|TRBJ1-2
CASSPQGRNYGYTF
>TRBV14|TRBJ2-5
CASSQDLRTGRKETQYF
>TRBV7-6|TRBJ2-7
CASSLEGHYEQYF
>TRBV2|TRBJ1-1
CASSRQGAQAFF
>TRBV10-3|TRBJ1-2
CAISEREKYGYTF
>TRBV7-9|TRBJ2-3
CASSLNGGAEPTDTQYF
>TRBV27|TRBJ2-1
CASSFRDNSYNEQFF
>TRBV27|TRBJ1-1
CASSLGAGMGTEAFF
>TRBV24-1|TRBJ2-7
CATSGARNPGIHEQYF
>TRBV28|TRBJ2-3
CASSPGLRTDTQYF
>TRBV15|TRBJ1-5
CVTSRDMGEPQHF
>TRBV18|TRBJ2-1
CASSPQTGVNEQFF
>TRBV19|TRBJ2-7
CASSPRVAGLSLSSYEQYF
>TRBV3-1|TRBJ1-1
CASSQAGAEAFF
>TRBV3-1|TRBJ1-1
CASSRWDRVNTEAFF
>TRBV28|TRBJ2-2
CASQPGVRDAAGELFF
>TRBV7-3|TRBJ2-2
CASSLQGAGELFF
>TRBV3-1|TRBJ1-5
CASSQNRRVNQPQHF
>TRBV7-8|TRBJ1-6
CASSLPLWSSYNSPLHF
>TRBV7-9|TRBJ1-4
CASSAGQAPNEKLFF
>TRBV9|TRBJ2-1
CASSPHRGLLGAYNEQFF
>TRBV28|TRBJ1-4
CASSPEPHEKLFF
>TRBV6-1|TRBJ2-4
CASSRRRALAKNIQYF
>TRBV6-6|TRBJ2-7
CASSYKLSSAGSIISYEQYF
>TRBV7-2|TRBJ2-1
CASSLVRVEQFF
>TRBV7-9|TRBJ1-2
CASSSKGAGNYGYTF
>TRBV27|TRBJ1-2
CASSWTGDYGYTF
>TRBV9|TRBJ1-1
CASSAAGQGMMNTEAFF
>TRBV6-5|TRBJ2-7
CASGYSNGNEQYF
>TRBV20-1|TRBJ2-1
CSAGGNSYNEQFF
>TRBV20-1|TRBJ2-7
CSGPGQTYEQYF
>TRBV20-1|TRBJ1-2
CSARHRDYYGYTF
>TRBV2|TRBJ2-1
CASSVYLTEQFF
>TRBV2|TRBJ2-7
CASSLGGTTHEQYF